This T cell receptor (beta chain) was documented in a study of blood T cell repertoires in COVID-19. Study-level information: Acute and convalescent COVID-19 samples came from the United States, Italy and Spain. In each case, the material was cDNA or gDNA derived from T cells, B-cell-depleted T cells, or PBMCs.

The V gene's germline CDR1 is SEHNR and CDR2 FQNEAQ (reference sequence). The V end was cut by 5 bases, the J end by 6 bases, with 21 bases between. The CDR3 has 16 residues. Methods used by the authors: Estimated nucleated cell counts came from reference gene primer amplification. The repertoire was sequenced with immunoSEQ multiplex PCR; TCRdb's copy has only in-frame clones and lacks some. That table furnishes V, J and clone size, whereas the DNA furnished D and trimming. The sample yields 300,000 to 350,000 clones, around 90% seen once. This chain uses TRBV7-9 with TRBJ2-3; D may be TRBD2 (5 bases). The sequenced sample consisted of peripheral blood. The source of this sequence is a man younger than 35 with active or convalescent COVID-19. Written as DNA, the CDR3 is TGTGCCAGCAGCGAAACCGGGGTTGAGTTTGAGGATACGCAGTATTTT. Amino acids: CASSETGVEFEDTQYF.